The next 32 T cell receptor beta chains were all read from a single sample in a study of blood T cells in healthy people across ages. Primed by a sample-barcoded 5' primer and a J-beta primer mix, a second PCR proceeded for about 7 to 11 cycles. One entry per CDR3 protein, called by TCRdb with MiXCR from the 5' RACE reads. The profile shows around 1,700,000 distinct CDR3 sequences, 28% of them singletons. Sequenced sample: blood. The receptor source for this set is a woman aged 25 to 39 in good health.

V is TRBV29-1 and J is TRBJ1-1; a weak D match, TRBD1 (5 bases). The CDR3 length is 12 residues. Trimming took 6 bases from V and 3 from J, leaving 11 bases between them. The germline CDR1 and CDR2 sequences are SQVTM and ANQGSEA. CDR3 DNA: TGCAGCGTCGCCTGGGGGGACACTGAAGCTTTCTTT. Translation: CSVAWGDTEAFF.

The rearrangement joins TRBV20-1 to TRBJ1-1, with D perhaps matching TRBD1 (6 bases). CDR3 size: 15 residues. With 4 bases removed from V and 6 bases from J, the gap between germline ends came to 21 bases. Germline CDR1 reads DFQATT; CDR2 reads SNEGSKA (reference sequence). The DNA of the CDR3 is TGCAGTGCTATCAGCTCCGGGACACTAGAACCTGAAGCTTTCTTT. Encoded protein: CSAISSGTLEPEAFF.

This clonotype has a count of ten or more. The V and J genes are TRBV4-1 and TRBJ2-5, with D unclear. The V end was cut by 4 bases, the J end by 3 bases, with 12 bases between. This CDR3 has 14 residues. Germline loops: CDR1 MGHRA, CDR2 YSYEKL. The DNA of the CDR3 is TGCGCCAGCAGCCCCAAGGGCGGAGAAGAGACCCAGTACTTC. It encodes CASSPKGGEETQYF.

This clonotype was seen ten or more times. This chain links TRBV7-2 with TRBJ2-7, with D tentatively TRBD1 (6 bases). CDR3 length: 15 amino acids. The V and J ends lost 9 bases and 4 bases respectively, with 22 bases between them. Germline CDR1 is SGHTA and CDR2 is FQGNSA. The CDR3 DNA reads TGTGCCAGTAGCGTAACTAGGACAGCGGCGTACGAGCAGTACTTC. Residues: CASSVTRTAAYEQYF.

Concerning this clonotype: A read error is possible here, since a much larger clone lies one base away. The chain links TRBV12-3 or TRBV12-4 to TRBJ2-4; TRBD2 aligns across 7 bases. The CDR3 contains 15 residues. CDR3 in amino acids: CTSSQRGVAKNIQYF. The CDR3 nucleotides read TGTACCAGCAGTCAACGGGGGGTAGCCAAAAACATTCAGTACTTC.

This clonotype was seen more than once but under ten times. The rearrangement uses TRBV2 and TRBJ2-3; perhaps TRBD1 as D (5 bases). The CDR3 is made up of 14 amino acids. With 4 bases removed from V and 2 bases from J, the gap between germline ends came to 10 bases. The germline gives CDR1 SNHLY, CDR2 FYNNEI. The chain's CDR3 is CASSADTYTDTQYF. Here the CDR3 DNA reads TGTGCCAGCAGTGCGGACACATACACAGATACGCAGTATTTT.

The table lists this clonotype with many counts. V gene TRBV5-1 combines with J gene TRBJ2-3; perhaps TRBD2 as D (5 bases). CDR3 length equals 17 residues. V lost 0 bases and J 0 bases, leaving 14 bases between the germline ends. Germline-derived CDR1 and CDR2 are SGHRS and YFSETQ. DNA of the CDR3: TGCGCCAGCAGCTTGGCCGACTACCGGGCTAGCACAGATACGCAGTATTTT. As protein: CASSLADYRASTDTQYF. Full variable domain (outside the CDR3, taken from reference TRBV5-1 and TRBJ2-3): KAGVTQTPRYLIKTRGQQVTLSCSPISGHRSVSWYQQTPGQGLQFLFEYFSETQRNKGNFPGRFSGRQFSNSRSEMNVSTLELGDSALYLCASSLADYRASTDTQYFGPGTRLTVL.

Only one count was recorded for this clonotype. A junction boundary mismatches the germline segment, possibly from a read error. V is TRBV6-5 and J is TRBJ1-5, with D hard to call. CDR3 length equals 16 residues. Germline lookup yields CDR1 MNHEY and CDR2 SVGAGI. CDR3 DNA sequence: TGTGCCAACAGTCTGCTGGGCCCGGACCCCAATCAGCCCCAGCATTTT. This translates into CANSLLGPDPNQPQHF.

This clonotype came up a few times. The V and J genes are TRBV29-1 and TRBJ2-1; unclear D gene. This CDR3 has 14 residues. The V end lost 4 bases, the J end lost 3 bases, and 13 bases lay between the germline ends. Germline CDR1 SQVTM, CDR2 ANQGSEA. The CDR3 DNA follows: TGCAGCGTTGCACGGTCCATCGACTACAATGAGCAGTTCTTC. It translates to CSVARSIDYNEQFF.

This clonotype was observed a few times. The V gene is TRBV2, the J gene TRBJ2-6; TRBD2 is a possible D gene (6 bases). Between the trimmed V and J ends, which lost 9 bases and 0 bases, there was a span of 9 bases. The CDR3 sequence is 14 residues long. Germline V lookup: CDR1 SNHLY, CDR2 FYNNEI. The CDR3 DNA sequence: TGTGCCAGTGACGGGGGCTCTGGGGCCAACGTCCTGACTTTC. It encodes CASDGGSGANVLTF.

With regard to this clonotype: A much larger clone differs by one base, so this may be a read error. The chain has TRBV12-3 or TRBV12-4 and TRBJ2-7; 13 bases are a match to TRBD2. This CDR3 has 15 residues. V was clipped by 4 bases and J by 5 bases; unmatched bases: 5. CDR3 coding DNA: TGTGCCAGCAGTTCGGGACTAGCGGGAAGCAACGAGCAGTACTTC. Protein product: CASSSGLAGSNEQYF.

The gene calls are TRBV6-2 or TRBV6-3 and TRBJ1-2; perhaps TRBD1 as D (6 bases). Germline loops: CDR1 MNHEY, CDR2 SVGEGT. The CDR3 runs to 14 residues. Trimming took off 6 bases at V and 4 bases at J, with 15 bases between the two ends. CDR3 DNA: TGTGCCAGCAGACCACAGGGTATCTCCTATGGCTACACCTTC. Protein sequence: CASRPQGISYGYTF.

In this sample, this clonotype turned up a few times. CDR3 DNA: TGTGCCAGCAGCTTACTTGGGGGAGGTGAAGCTTTCTTT. Protein: CASSLLGGGEAFF. The V and J genes are TRBV11-2 and TRBJ1-1; weak D call: TRBD1 (5 bases). The V gene lost 2 bases and the J gene lost 7 bases, with 11 bases spanning the gap. The CDR3 is 13 amino acids. CDR1 is SGHAT and CDR2 is FQNNGV in the germline V gene.

This clonotype was picked up many times. This chain uses TRBV6-2 or TRBV6-3 with TRBJ1-2, with D unresolved. The V end was cut by 6 bases, the J end by 0 bases, with 8 bases between. Germline-derived CDR1 and CDR2 are MNHEY and SVGEGT. The CDR3 has 13 residues. The CDR3 sequence: CASSFRTNYGYTF. CDR3 nucleotides: TGTGCCAGCAGCTTCAGGACTAACTATGGCTACACCTTC.

This clonotype occurred a few times. This chain uses TRBV4-3 with TRBJ2-3; 10 positions agree with TRBD2. CDR1 LGHNA and CDR2 YSLEER come from the germline V gene. J gave up 3 bases and V 6 bases, and 12 bases lay outside the gene matches. This CDR3 has 17 amino acids. The CDR3, as DNA: TGCGCCAGCAGTCAGGGGGTAGGAGCGGGAGGGACAGATACGCAGTATTTT. As protein: CASSQGVGAGGTDTQYF.

The V gene is TRBV27, the J gene TRBJ2-5; perhaps TRBD1 as D (5 bases). The length of the CDR3 is 14 residues. Trimming left V 6 bases short and J 1 base short, with 12 bases between. In germline, CDR1 is MNHEY, CDR2 SMNVEV (reference sequence). The CDR3, as DNA: TGTGCCAGCAGCCCTGGACACCTCCAAGAGACCCAGTACTTC. Its protein is CASSPGHLQETQYF.

Details on this clonotype: A much more abundant neighbour one base away suggests this may be a read error. This chain connects TRBV6-6 to TRBJ2-7, with D perhaps matching TRBD2 (6 bases). This CDR3 is 15 amino acids long. Germline V gives CDR1 MNHNY, CDR2 SVGAGI (reference sequence). With 2 bases removed from V and 7 bases from J, the gap between germline ends came to 18 bases. CDR3 DNA: TGTGCCAGCAGTTACCAAGCGGGCCCTACAACAGAGCAGTACTTC. The encoded protein is CASSYQAGPTTEQYF.

The chain is built from TRBV14 and TRBJ2-2; no definite D call. Germline V gene data show CDR1 as SGHDN and CDR2 as FVKESK. V was cut by 5 bases and J by 3 bases, with 4 bases left in between. The CDR3 has 12 residues. DNA for the CDR3: TGTGCCAGCAGCAAGTACACCGGGGAGCTGTTTTTT. Amino acid sequence: CASSKYTGELFF.

This clonotype was counted only a few times. The V and J genes are TRBV5-1 and TRBJ2-1; D remains ambiguous. Germline V CDR1 and CDR2: SGHRS, YFSETQ. The V gene lost 4 bases and the J gene lost 0 bases, with 14 bases spanning the gap. There are 16 residues in the CDR3. The CDR3 sequence is CASSPTLTSSYNEQFF. The CDR3 nucleotides read TGCGCCAGCAGCCCTACTCTAACGAGCTCCTACAATGAGCAGTTCTTC.

This clonotype has more than one count but fewer than ten. As DNA, the CDR3 is TGCGCCAGCAGCTCATTAGGGGGCCTGGGGACTGAAGCTTTCTTT. This gives the protein CASSSLGGLGTEAFF. V and J are TRBV5-1 and TRBJ1-1, with 7 bases fitting TRBD1. V dropped 3 bases and J dropped 5; count of bases not matched to a gene: 10. CDR1 is SGHRS and CDR2 is YFSETQ in the germline V gene. There are 15 residues in the CDR3.

To note about this clonotype: The junction and the germline gene differ at one end; a read error may be behind it. This chain uses TRBV5-1 with TRBJ1-4; 10 bases are shared with TRBD1. The V gene's germline CDR1 is SGHRS and CDR2 YFSETQ. CDR3 length: 16 residues. CDR3 nucleotides: TGCGCCAGCAGCTCCCCTCAGGGACAGGGGCGTGAAAAACGGTTTTTT. Its translation: CASSSPQGQGREKRFF.

The chain joins TRBV29-1 to TRBJ1-2; no clear D. Per the germline V gene, CDR1 is SQVTM and CDR2 is ANQGSEA. V dropped 2 bases and J dropped 10 bases, with 5 bases sitting between them. There are 9 residues in the CDR3. CDR3 in amino acids: CSVERNYTF. The CDR3 DNA follows: TGCAGCGTTGAACGGAACTACACCTTC. The full variable domain, rest sourced from reference TRBV29-1 and TRBJ1-2, is SAVISQKPSRDICQRGTSLTIQCQVDSQVTMMFWYRQQPGQSLTLIATANQGSEATYESGFVIDKFPISRPNLTFSTLTVSNMSPEDSSIYLCSVERNYTFGSGTRLTVV.

The chain combines TRBV4-1 with TRBJ2-5; D call uncertain. Germline CDR1 is MGHRA and CDR2 is YSYEKL. The CDR3 is made up of 14 amino acids. The V end was cut by 4 bases, the J end by 6 bases, with 15 bases between. The CDR3 DNA sequence: TGCGCCAGCAGCCCCCTCGGGCAGGTAAAGACCCAGTACTTC. It specifies CASSPLGQVKTQYF.

This clonotype occurred many times. V usage is TRBV7-9 and J usage is TRBJ2-7; maybe TRBD1 (6 bases). The CDR3 sequence is 15 residues long. The ends were cut back, 1 base at V and 6 bases at J, with 16 bases in the middle. CDR1 is SEHNR and CDR2 is FQNEAQ in the germline V gene (reference sequence). The CDR3 loop is CASSLGSWDTLEQYF. Here the CDR3 DNA reads TGTGCCAGCAGCTTAGGGAGTTGGGACACCCTCGAGCAGTACTTC.

Comment on this clonotype: A read error may produce the germline difference seen at one junction end. V usage is TRBV29-1 and J usage is TRBJ2-7; tentatively, D is TRBD1 or TRBD2 (5 bases each). This CDR3 has 13 residues. Germline values: CDR1 SQVTM, CDR2 ANQGSEA. This CDR3 is CSVERGDNYVQYF. The CDR3 nucleotides are TGCAGCGTCGAAAGAGGGGATAACTACGTGCAGTACTTC.

The chain joins TRBV20-1 to TRBJ1-2; no clear D gene. Germline values: CDR1 DFQATT, CDR2 SNEGSKA (reference sequence). Trimming stripped 3 bases from V and 8 bases from J, with 13 bases between. The CDR3 sequence is 12 residues long. DNA of the CDR3: TGCAGTGCTAGCGTCGGATTTGAAGGCTACACCTTC. Translated, it gives CSASVGFEGYTF.

This chain links TRBV20-1 with TRBJ2-5; 8 nucleotides align to TRBD2. Germline values: CDR1 DFQATT, CDR2 SNEGSKA (reference sequence). The CDR3 runs to 15 residues. Trimming took 6 bases from V and 0 from J; bases not matched to a gene: 9. The CDR3 protein is CSAPPSGPNQETQYF. The CDR3 DNA sequence: TGCAGTGCCCCCCCTAGCGGGCCCAACCAAGAGACCCAGTACTTC.

The rearrangement joins TRBV9 to TRBJ2-1, with 9 bases lining up with TRBD2. The CDR3 spans 15 residues. The V gene's germline CDR1 is SGDLS and CDR2 YYNGEE. V was clipped by 5 bases and J by 6 bases; unmatched bases: 9. Here the CDR3 DNA reads TGTGCCAGCAGTGCGACTAGCGGAATCACCAATGAGCAGTTCTTC. Its protein product is CASSATSGITNEQFF.

V is TRBV28 and J is TRBJ2-2; 9 bases line up with TRBD2. The germline CDR1 and CDR2 sequences are MDHEN and SYDVKM. Trimming removed 6 bases from V and 0 bases from J; junction bases left unmatched: 8. The CDR3 spans 17 residues. In DNA, the CDR3 is TGTGCCAGCAGACCTCCTAGCGGGGCTACGAACACCGGGGAGCTGTTTTTT. Translated, it gives CASRPPSGATNTGELFF.

This clonotype was counted between two and nine times. Here the CDR3 reads CSVGFRAGASYEQYF. The CDR3 nucleotides are TGCAGCGTTGGGTTCCGGGCGGGAGCGTCCTACGAGCAGTACTTC. The V call is TRBV29-1, the J call TRBJ2-7; 7 bases are a match to TRBD2. The CDR3 is made up of 15 amino acids. Germline CDR1 and CDR2: SQVTM and ANQGSEA. The trim removed 4 bases at V and 1 base at J, leaving 10 bases unmatched.

This clonotype was recorded a few times. The rearrangement joins TRBV5-1 to TRBJ2-3; no definite D call. This CDR3 has 16 amino acids. The V end lost 1 base, the J end lost 4 bases, and 16 bases lay between the germline ends. Germline V lookup: CDR1 SGHRS, CDR2 YFSETQ. CDR3 sequence: CASSLLTAKNADTQYF. The CDR3 DNA follows: TGCGCCAGCAGCTTGTTGACGGCTAAAAACGCAGATACGCAGTATTTT.

At least ten counts were recorded for this clonotype. The chain joins TRBV12-5 to TRBJ2-7, with D uncertain. Germline-derived CDR1 and CDR2 are LGHNT and FRNRAP. V dropped 9 bases and J dropped 0 bases, with 12 bases sitting between them. This CDR3 region has 13 residues. The CDR3 reads CASVQTDSYEQYF. The CDR3 nucleotides are TGTGCTAGCGTGCAGACTGACTCCTACGAGCAGTACTTC.